This TCR beta chain was identified in a study of cytomegalovirus exposure and HLA in healthy donors. V lost 3 bases, J lost 0 bases, and 7 bases stayed unmatched. The CDR3 spans 17 residues. The germline CDR1 and CDR2 sequences are LGHNA and YSLEER. The roughly 120-subject validation cohort, separate from the approximately 670-subject first cohort, included the donors. Assay: immunoSEQ multiplex PCR; the TCRdb copy retains only in-frame clones and omits some. The sample lists over 100,000 clones; 85% to 90% were seen once. The TCR comes from a man aged 30 to 39 in good health and CMV-seronegative. V is TRBV4-3 and J is TRBJ2-2; 7 positions agree with TRBD1. Sequenced material: PBMCs. The CDR3 coding sequence is TGCGCCAGCAGCCAGAGGACCGGGACAGCGAACACCGGGGAGCTGTTTTTT. Translating gives CASSQRTGTANTGELFF.